The 32 T cell receptor beta chains given below trace back to one sample, sequenced in a study of T cell repertoires in cytomegalovirus infection. Their recognized antigens are unknown. TCRdb re-analysed the reads in MiXCR, keeping a single row per CDR3 protein. The sample consists of more than 95,000 distinct CDR3 sequences, 30% to 40% of them appearing once. The input for sequencing was CD8+ T cells from cultured PBMCs, taken from culture after CMV antigen stimulation. These receptors were obtained from a human donor in good health (CMV status not recorded). Some clones in this sample may be carry-over from other donors' samples.

The table lists this clonotype with many counts. The V gene is TRBV7-2, the J gene TRBJ1-2; 10 bases line up with TRBD1. Per the germline V gene, CDR1 is SGHTA and CDR2 is FQGNSA. The CDR3 has 15 residues. V dropped 5 bases and J dropped 3; count of bases not matched to a gene: 6. Written as DNA, the CDR3 is TGTGCCAGCAGCAGAGACGACAGGGGGCACTATGGCTACACCTTC. It is translated as CASSRDDRGHYGYTF. The full variable domain, in which reference TRBV7-2 and TRBJ1-2 provide the parts outside the CDR3, is GAGVSQSPSNKVTEKGKDVELRCDPISGHTALYWYRQSLGQGLEFLIYFQGNSAPDKSGLPSDRFSAERTGGSVSTLTIQRTQQEDSAVYLCASSRDDRGHYGYTFGSGTRLTVV.

The V gene is TRBV7-2, the J gene TRBJ2-5; D call uncertain. Germline V gives CDR1 SGHTA, CDR2 FQGNSA. The CDR3 extends over 15 amino acids. V was shortened by 1 base and J by 5 bases, with 14 bases between the two germline ends. CDR3 sequence (DNA): TGTGCCAGCAGCTTAGAAGGGTATATCCAGGAGACCCAGTACTTC. Its translation is CASSLEGYIQETQYF.

The table lists this clonotype with a few counts. The gene calls are TRBV7-2 and TRBJ2-1; 10 nucleotides match TRBD2. V lost 8 bases and J lost 6; bases outside the gene matches: 10. Per the germline V gene, CDR1 is SGHTA and CDR2 is FQGNSA. The CDR3 loop spans 15 amino acids. The CDR3 sequence: CASHLSGGGGNEQFF. The CDR3, as DNA: TGTGCCAGCCACCTAAGCGGGGGGGGAGGCAATGAGCAGTTCTTC. The full variable domain, its missing parts supplied by reference TRBV7-2 and TRBJ2-1, is GAGVSQSPSNKVTEKGKDVELRCDPISGHTALYWYRQSLGQGLEFLIYFQGNSAPDKSGLPSDRFSAERTGGSVSTLTIQRTQQEDSAVYLCASHLSGGGGNEQFFGPGTRLTVL.

This clonotype was counted a single time. The chain combines TRBV7-6 with TRBJ1-3; D may be TRBD1 (5 bases). Germline V gene data show CDR1 as SGHVS and CDR2 as FNYEAQ. The CDR3 totals 17 residues. Trimming pared 7 bases from V and 2 bases from J, leaving 21 bases between. CDR3 coding DNA: TGTGCCAGCATCCACGCACAGGAGGCTTTCCCTGGAAACACCATATATTTT. Protein product: CASIHAQEAFPGNTIYF.

V is TRBV4-1 and J is TRBJ1-2; D is uncertain. V lost 1 base, J lost 1 base, and 10 bases lay in between. The V gene's germline CDR1 is MGHRA and CDR2 YSYEKL. The CDR3 covers 15 residues. The CDR3 DNA is TGCGCCAGCAGCCAAGGAATCGCCATTAACTATGGCTACACCTTC. This gives the protein CASSQGIAINYGYTF.

The chain recombines TRBV2 with TRBJ2-5, with D uncertain. Trimming removed 1 base at V and 1 base at J, with 13 bases between. CDR3 length: 16 amino acids. From germline, CDR1 is SNHLY and CDR2 FYNNEI. CDR3 amino acids: CASSEVPLLSQETQYF. In nucleotides, the CDR3 is TGTGCCAGCAGTGAAGTGCCCCTGTTGAGCCAAGAGACCCAGTACTTC.

This clonotype occurred a few times. The CDR3 region is CASSFLISLNPGQGRAFF. CDR3 bases: TGTGCCAGCAGTTTCTTAATATCCCTCAATCCGGGACAGGGTAGAGCTTTCTTT. V usage is TRBV12-3 or TRBV12-4 and J usage is TRBJ1-1, with TRBD1 matching over 9 bases. This CDR3 is 18 amino acids long. J gave up 10 bases and V 3 bases, and 21 bases lay outside the gene matches.

The rearrangement uses TRBV7-9 and TRBJ1-2, with D tentatively TRBD1 (5 bases). The CDR3 extends over 15 amino acids. With 1 base removed from V and 6 bases from J, the gap between germline ends came to 15 bases. Germline V gene sequence: CDR1 SEHNR, CDR2 FQNEAQ (reference sequence). The CDR3 DNA follows: TGTGCCAGCAGCTTAGTACGGGACCTCGCTAATGGCTACACCTTC. It is translated as CASSLVRDLANGYTF.

V gene TRBV12-3 or TRBV12-4 combines with J gene TRBJ1-1, with TRBD1 matching over 11 bases. The CDR3 is 15 amino acids. Unmatched junction bases numbered 5, after V lost 3 bases and J lost 5 bases. CDR3 sequence: CASSFGQGARTEAFF. CDR3 DNA: TGTGCCAGCAGTTTCGGACAGGGGGCACGGACTGAAGCTTTCTTT.

There are a few counts of this clonotype. J is TRBJ1-1 and V is TRBV7-9; D may be TRBD1 (5 bases). The CDR3 runs 12 residues. V gave up 5 bases and J gave up 7 bases, with 11 bases separating them. Germline V gives CDR1 SEHNR, CDR2 FQNEAQ (reference sequence). CDR3 nucleotide sequence: TGTGCCAGCAGCCCAGGACAACGTGAAGCTTTCTTT. It is translated as CASSPGQREAFF.

The chain recombines TRBV7-6 with TRBJ1-6, with 11 bases lining up with TRBD1. The CDR3 contains 15 residues. The J segment lost 14 bases and the V segment lost 5 bases, leaving 11 bases of the junction unmatched. Per germline, CDR1 SGHVS and CDR2 FNYEAQ. CDR3: CASSGRTGGELTLHF. Here the CDR3 DNA reads TGTGCCAGCAGCGGACGGACAGGGGGCGAATTAACCCTCCACTTT.

The rearrangement links TRBV7-3 to TRBJ2-7, with D perhaps matching TRBD1 or TRBD2 (5 bases each). This CDR3 is 15 amino acids long. Germline assignment: CDR1 SGHTA and CDR2 FQGTGA. Trimming took off 0 bases at V and 5 bases at J, with 14 bases between the two ends. The DNA for the CDR3 is TGTGCCAGCAGCTTAACGGGGTGGGACCTTGACGAGCAGTACTTC. It specifies CASSLTGWDLDEQYF.

This clonotype was counted only a few times. The chain uses TRBV27 and TRBJ1-1, with a weak D call TRBD1 (5 bases). V was pared by 6 bases and J by 5 bases, with 10 bases between. CDR3 length: 12 residues. Germline loops: CDR1 MNHEY, CDR2 SMNVEV (reference sequence). Here the CDR3 DNA reads TGTGCCAGCAGGCAGGGTTTGACTGAAGCTTTCTTT. Its protein is CASRQGLTEAFF.

This rearrangement joins TRBV7-9 to TRBJ1-5, with a weak D call TRBD1 (5 bases). The CDR3 runs 14 residues. Trimming stripped 5 bases from V and 3 bases from J, with 11 bases between. Germline assignment: CDR1 SEHNR and CDR2 FQNEAQ (reference sequence). Here the CDR3 DNA reads TGTGCCAGCAGCCCGGGGGGATTCAATCAGCCCCAGCATTTT. Translating gives CASSPGGFNQPQHF.

This clonotype was picked up many times. The chain has TRBV4-1 and TRBJ1-5; 11 nucleotides match TRBD1. CDR1 is MGHRA and CDR2 is YSYEKL in the germline V gene. The J segment lost 6 bases and the V segment lost 1 base, leaving 2 bases of the junction unmatched. CDR3 size: 15 residues. The CDR3, as DNA: TGCGCCAGCAGCCAAGGGGGACAGGGGGTTCAGCCCCAGCATTTT. Its protein product is CASSQGGQGVQPQHF.

This clonotype showed up just a few times. The genes are TRBV4-1 and TRBJ2-7; D unresolved. The V end was cut by 0 bases, the J end by 7 bases, with 10 bases between. The CDR3 runs to 13 residues. The germline V gene has CDR1 MGHRA and CDR2 YSYEKL. The CDR3 loop is CASSQDSGLEQYF. The CDR3 DNA reads TGCGCCAGCAGCCAAGATAGTGGGTTAGAGCAGTACTTC.

The sample holds many counts of this clonotype. The chain carries TRBV7-2 and TRBJ1-5, with a tentative D call TRBD1 (5 bases). The germline V gene has CDR1 SGHTA and CDR2 FQGNSA. The CDR3 covers 13 residues. Trimming took 4 bases from V and 5 from J, leaving 9 bases between them. CDR3 DNA: TGTGCCAGCAGCTCGGGACGGGATCAGCCCCAGCATTTT. Translation gives CASSSGRDQPQHF.

This chain links TRBV14 with TRBJ1-3; no reliable D call. Germline V lookup: CDR1 SGHDN, CDR2 FVKESK. CDR3 length: 15 residues. Trimming took off 4 bases at V and 0 bases at J, with 10 bases between the two ends. CDR3 bases: TGTGCCAGCAGCCCGGGCGGTAGCTCTGGAAACACCATATATTTT. Residues: CASSPGGSSGNTIYF. The full variable domain, in which reference TRBV14 and TRBJ1-3 provide the parts outside the CDR3, is EAGVTQFPSHSVIEKGQTVTLRCDPISGHDNLYWYRRVMGKEIKFLLHFVKESKQDESGMPNNRFLAERTGGTYSTLKVQPAELEDSGVYFCASSPGGSSGNTIYFGEGSWLTVV.

This clonotype was found a few times. CDR3 sequence reads: CASSWSGHNSPLHF. CDR3 nucleotide sequence: TGTGCCAGCAGTTGGAGCGGCCATAATTCACCCCTCCACTTT. The chain joins TRBV6-2 or TRBV6-3 to TRBJ1-6; the D is unclear. V gave up 4 bases and J gave up 5 bases, with 9 bases separating them. Germline CDR1 reads MNHEY; CDR2 reads SVGEGT. The CDR3 has 14 residues.

In this sample, this clonotype turned up a few times. The chain couples TRBV12-3 or TRBV12-4 to TRBJ2-7; 9 nucleotides align to TRBD1. Trimming cost V 2 bases and J 2 bases; bases outside gene matches: 4. The CDR3 length is 15 residues. The chain's CDR3 is CASSLSTGGPYEQYF. In DNA form, the CDR3 reads TGTGCCAGCAGTTTAAGCACAGGGGGCCCCTACGAGCAGTACTTC.

This clonotype has more than one count but fewer than ten. The rearrangement joins TRBV19 to TRBJ2-1; D remains ambiguous. From germline, CDR1 is LNHDA and CDR2 SQIVND (reference sequence). The germline V and J ends were trimmed by 10 bases and 8 bases, with 12 bases remaining between them. The CDR3 is 11 residues long. The CDR3 DNA is TGTGCCACCACCAGTTGGGATGAGCAGTTCTTC. Protein: CATTSWDEQFF.

The table lists this clonotype with many counts. The chain recombines TRBV12-3 or TRBV12-4 with TRBJ1-1, with 7 bases aligning to TRBD1. V was clipped by 3 bases and J by 3 bases; unmatched bases: 7. The CDR3 runs to 15 residues. The CDR3 sequence is CASSFSGTVYTEAFF. In DNA, the CDR3 is TGTGCCAGCAGTTTTTCGGGGACAGTATACACTGAAGCTTTCTTT.

The chain employs TRBV6-2 or TRBV6-3 and TRBJ2-7; no definite D call. The CDR3 sequence is 12 residues long. Germline CDR1 is MNHEY and CDR2 is SVGEGT. V dropped 2 bases and J dropped 1 base, with 3 bases sitting between them. CDR3 sequence reads: CASSYSSYEQYF. The CDR3 DNA reads TGTGCCAGCAGTTACAGTTCCTACGAGCAGTACTTC.

The chain links TRBV4-1 to TRBJ2-5, with 11 nucleotides matching TRBD2. V shed 4 bases, J shed 2 bases, and the junction held 6 bases outside the gene matches. Germline loops: CDR1 MGHRA, CDR2 YSYEKL. The length of the CDR3 is 16 residues. The CDR3 spells CASSPGTSGGQETQYF. The CDR3, as DNA: TGCGCCAGCAGCCCCGGGACTAGCGGAGGACAAGAGACCCAGTACTTC.

There are a few counts of this clonotype. The chain combines TRBV12-5 with TRBJ2-2; maybe TRBD2 (5 bases). The CDR3 extends over 15 amino acids. The V and J ends lost 7 bases and 5 bases respectively, with 17 bases between them. Germline CDR1 reads LGHNT; CDR2 reads FRNRAP. The CDR3 DNA reads TGTGCTAGTGAAGCGGCCGCCGTGTCTACCGGGGAGCTGTTTTTT. It yields the protein CASEAAAVSTGELFF.

This clonotype has just a few counts. This chain joins TRBV6-5 and TRBJ2-3; 8 bases map to TRBD2. The length of the CDR3 is 17 residues. CDR1 and CDR2 from the germline V gene are MNHEY and SVGAGI. The trim removed 0 bases at V and 2 bases at J, leaving 7 bases unmatched. The chain's CDR3 is CASSYSSSGLDTDTQYF. The CDR3 DNA sequence: TGTGCCAGCAGTTACTCTTCTAGCGGGCTTGACACAGATACGCAGTATTTT.

This clonotype was recorded at least ten times. The CDR3 DNA sequence: TGTGCCAGTAGTATCCAGGGGGCGCATAGCAATCAGCCCCAGCATTTT. This sequence encodes CASSIQGAHSNQPQHF. The chain links TRBV19 to TRBJ1-5; 8 positions match TRBD1. The CDR3 runs 16 residues. J was trimmed by 0 bases and V by 3 bases; bases with no gene match: 4. The germline V gene encodes CDR1 LNHDA and CDR2 SQIVND (reference sequence).

This clonotype was seen repeatedly, ten times or more. The J gene is TRBJ1-2, the V gene TRBV28; possibly TRBD1 for D (6 bases). Germline V gene data show CDR1 as MDHEN and CDR2 as SYDVKM. This CDR3 region has 16 residues. Between the trimmed V and J ends, which lost 2 bases and 6 bases, there was a span of 19 bases. The CDR3 region has the DNA TGTGCCAGCAGTTTAGAGTGGGGGGCCGGGAGTGATGGCTACACCTTC. It encodes CASSLEWGAGSDGYTF.

The chain links TRBV6-1 to TRBJ2-4, with D perhaps given as TRBD1 or TRBD2 (5 bases each). This CDR3 region has 17 residues. V lost 0 bases to trimming and J lost 1 base, with 13 bases between them. The V gene's germline CDR1 is MNHNS and CDR2 SASEGT. The CDR3 loop reads CASSEAGVARAKNIQYF. As DNA, the CDR3 is TGTGCCAGCAGTGAAGCGGGGGTCGCCCGGGCCAAAAACATTCAGTACTTC.

The CDR3 region is CASSLAGRLHGYTF. As DNA, the CDR3 is TGTGCCAGCAGCTTAGCGGGAAGGTTACATGGCTACACCTTC. The rearrangement joins TRBV7-2 to TRBJ1-2; D unresolved. The germline CDR1 and CDR2 sequences are SGHTA and FQGNSA. With 0 bases removed from V and 6 bases from J, the gap between germline ends came to 11 bases. The CDR3 spans 14 residues.

CDR3: CASSDLRTGVHEQYF. The CDR3, as DNA: TGTGCCAGCAGTGATCTAAGGACCGGGGTCCACGAGCAGTACTTC. The V call is TRBV6-1, the J call TRBJ2-7, with D maybe TRBD2 (5 bases). The CDR3 is 15 residues long. V shed 3 bases and J shed 5 bases, with 17 bases lying between them. CDR1 and CDR2 (germline): MNHNS, SASEGT.

This clonotype was seen a few times. V gene TRBV9 combines with J gene TRBJ2-1, with D maybe TRBD2 (6 bases). In germline, CDR1 is SGDLS, CDR2 YYNGEE. Between the trimmed V and J ends, which lost 4 bases and 7 bases, there was a span of 21 bases. The CDR3 has 16 amino acids. The CDR3 DNA sequence: TGTGCCAGCAGCCCTAACGGGGGTCCAACGTGGAATGAGCAGTTCTTC. Its translation is CASSPNGGPTWNEQFF.